Sequencing of this T cell receptor delta chain was carried out in a study of gamma-delta T cells after stem cell transplantation. The germline gives CDR1 GEAIGNYY, CDR2 EKD. Trimming cost V 0 bases and J 2 bases, with 12 bases left between them. This CDR3 has 15 residues. TCRdb reran clone calling via CATT on the RT-PCR reads. Counted here are about 1,000 delta-chain clones, around 3% occurring once; the ten biggest clones make up approximately 70%. V gene TRDV2 combines with J gene TRDJ1; D unclear. The clonotype comes from a human donor. It is not recorded whose cells these are; they may come from a transplant donor. Sequences were obtained from gamma-delta T cells. In DNA, the CDR3 is TGTGCCTGTGACACCATTCGCCCTCGGACCGATAAACTCATCTTT. It encodes CACDTIRPRTDKLIF.